This T cell receptor beta chain was captured by sequencing in a study of T cell responses to AZD1222 COVID-19 vaccine. The J segment lost 0 bases and the V segment lost 3 bases, leaving 3 bases of the junction unmatched. The germline CDR1 and CDR2 sequences are KGHSH and LQKENI. The CDR3 is 16 residues long. The method was immunoSEQ multiplex PCR; TCRdb's version includes in-frame clones alone and lacks a portion of them. Of some 98,000 clones detected, 88% appear once; the ten largest clones hold roughly 15%. Study-level points and caveats: Spike was spanned by vaccine-associated CD4 TCRs, with dominance at 160-218 and 743-854. Baseline serostatus was positive in only 5 to 7 AZD1222 recipients.

This clone was seen just once. Antigen specificity is unknown. It was second doses at about 4 or about 12 weeks that were pooled. The TCR sequence derives from an adult who received the AZD1222 COVID-19 vaccine. The sample was peripheral blood, taken 28 days after the second AZD1222 dose. The genes are TRBV18 and TRBJ2-7; 12 bases agree with TRBD2. The CDR3 sequence: CASSPETSGSSYEQYF. The DNA for the CDR3 is TGTGCCAGCTCACCCGAGACTAGCGGGAGCTCCTACGAGCAGTACTTC.